Below, 22 T cell receptor beta chains from the same sample are listed, as sequenced in a study of Ad26.COV2.S vaccination and SARS-CoV-2 variants. TCRdb keeps only in-frame clones here, not all; method: immunoSEQ multiplex PCR. The data contain 360,000 or so clones, 89% of them singletons. Treatment meaning: around 19 received Ad26.COV2.S at low or high dose, single or two shots; roughly 5 received placebo; per-sample allocation not given. Sampling took place 63 days after the first vaccine or placebo injection. The specimen was peripheral blood, collected in a trial of Ad26.COV2.S vaccine versus placebo. The origin of the receptors is a person between 18 and 59 years old who received the Ad26.COV2.S COVID-19 vaccine or a placebo.

V is TRBV7-9 and J is TRBJ2-1, with 13 bases that match TRBD2. CDR1 is SEHNR and CDR2 is FQNEAQ in the germline V gene (reference sequence). The CDR3 extends over 18 amino acids. V shed 3 bases and J 7 bases; nucleotides not matched to a gene: 12. In DNA, the CDR3 is TGTGCCAGCAGCTTTTCGGTGACTAGCGGGAGGTCAGGTAATGAGCAGTTCTTC. Protein sequence: CASSFSVTSGRSGNEQFF.

The genes are TRBV11-3 and TRBJ1-2; a weak D match, TRBD1 (6 bases). Trimming removed 4 bases from V and 5 bases from J, with 11 bases in between. Germline V lookup: CDR1 SGHNT, CDR2 YENEEA. The CDR3 covers 13 residues. CDR3 region: CASSSDRLYGYTF. The CDR3, as DNA: TGTGCCAGCAGCTCCGACAGGCTGTATGGCTACACCTTC.

The V and J genes are TRBV6-2 or TRBV6-3 and TRBJ1-1; D might be TRBD1 (5 bases). Germline V CDR1 and CDR2: MNHEY, SVGEGT. This CDR3 is built from 17 residues. The germline V and J ends were trimmed by 0 bases and 4 bases, with 18 bases remaining between them. The CDR3 DNA is TGTGCCAGCAGTTACTCGAGAGGGTACGGGGCGAGCACTGAAGCTTTCTTT. It codes for CASSYSRGYGASTEAFF.

The chain carries TRBV28 and TRBJ1-5; TRBD1 matches 7 bases. CDR3 length equals 14 residues. The V and J ends lost 2 bases and 3 bases, in that order; junction bases with no gene match: 1. CDR1 is MDHEN and CDR2 is SYDVKM in the germline V gene. The CDR3 region is CASSLGTVNQPQHF. The CDR3 bases are TGTGCCAGCAGTTTAGGGACAGTCAATCAGCCCCAGCATTTT.

The genes are TRBV25-1 and TRBJ1-2, with TRBD1 identical over 7 bases. The germline V gene encodes CDR1 MGHDK and CDR2 SYGVNS. The CDR3 has 15 residues. Trimming at V came to 8 bases and at J to 4 bases, leaving 13 bases not matched to a gene. The DNA of the CDR3 is TGTGCCAGCTCCCAGACAGGGCTTATTAGCTATGGCTACACCTTC. Amino acid sequence: CASSQTGLISYGYTF.

This chain connects TRBV7-2 to TRBJ2-5; possibly TRBD2 for D (5 bases). In germline, CDR1 is SGHTA, CDR2 FQGNSA. This CDR3 has 13 residues. V lost 5 bases and J 5 bases, leaving 12 bases between the germline ends. This CDR3 is CASSQDYGETQYF. The CDR3, as DNA: TGTGCCAGCAGCCAAGACTATGGGGAGACCCAGTACTTC.

The CDR3 loop reads CASSDSGSNEQFF. Here the CDR3 DNA reads TGTGCCAGCAGCGATTCGGGCTCCAATGAGCAGTTCTTC. The chain employs TRBV11-3 and TRBJ2-1; D gene uncertain. This CDR3 is 13 amino acids long. V was clipped by 5 bases and J by 6 bases, with 11 bases between them. CDR1 and CDR2 (germline): SGHNT, YENEEA.

V and J are TRBV3-1 (or the pseudogene TRBV3-2) and TRBJ1-1, with D hard to call. The CDR3 sequence is 14 residues long. V dropped 1 base and J dropped 4 bases, with 10 bases sitting between them. Per germline, CDR1 LGHDT and CDR2 YNNKEL (reference sequence). The CDR3 loop reads CASSQGYTGTEAFF. CDR3 nucleotide sequence: TGTGCCAGCAGCCAAGGTTACACGGGCACTGAAGCTTTCTTT.

This clone showed up just once. The chain joins TRBV11-3 to TRBJ1-1, with D hard to call. Germline values: CDR1 SGHNT, CDR2 YENEEA. The CDR3 is 13 amino acids. V lost 2 bases and J 1 base, leaving 5 bases between the germline ends. The CDR3 here is CASSLTANTEAFF. CDR3 DNA: TGTGCCAGCAGCTTAACAGCGAACACTGAAGCTTTCTTT.

The V call is TRBV28, the J call TRBJ2-7; 9 nucleotides match TRBD2. This CDR3 spans 17 amino acids. Germline V CDR1 and CDR2: MDHEN, SYDVKM. J lost 3 bases, V lost 8 bases, and 17 bases had no gene match. CDR3 residues: CASCKKLSSSGIYEQYF. CDR3 bases: TGTGCCAGCTGCAAAAAACTTTCCTCTAGCGGGATCTACGAGCAGTACTTC.

V gene TRBV6-1 combines with J gene TRBJ1-3; D gene ambiguous. With 3 bases removed from V and 2 bases from J, the gap between germline ends came to 8 bases. CDR1 and CDR2 (germline): MNHNS, SASEGT. This CDR3 region has 14 residues. The CDR3 DNA reads TGTGCCAGCAGTGAGAGTGTACCTGGAAACACCATATATTTT. This translates into CASSESVPGNTIYF.

This sequence joins TRBV4-3 and TRBJ2-7; 10 positions match TRBD2. Looked up from germline, CDR1 is LGHNA and CDR2 is YSLEER. Trimming at V came to 4 bases and at J to 7 bases, leaving 7 bases not matched to a gene. This CDR3 comprises 14 residues. In nucleotides, the CDR3 is TGCGCCAGCAGCCTCGGACTAGCGGAGGGGGAGCAGTACTTC. Encoded protein: CASSLGLAEGEQYF.

The chain carries TRBV28 and TRBJ1-1; tentative D call: TRBD1 (6 bases). The V end lost 8 bases, the J end lost 4 bases, and 20 bases lay between the germline ends. The CDR3 runs to 15 residues. Per germline, CDR1 MDHEN and CDR2 SYDVKM. The CDR3 bases are TGTGCCAGCCCATGGATTGGGGGGGGCGTCACTGAAGCTTTCTTT. This gives the protein CASPWIGGGVTEAFF.

J is TRBJ1-1 and V is TRBV6-5; no definite D call. This CDR3 spans 15 amino acids. V was shortened by 2 bases and J by 4 bases, with 14 bases between the two germline ends. Germline V gives CDR1 MNHEY, CDR2 SVGAGI. This chain's CDR3 is CASSYVNSRGTEAFF. CDR3 sequence (DNA): TGTGCCAGCAGTTACGTAAACTCACGTGGCACTGAAGCTTTCTTT.

This chain connects TRBV4-1 to TRBJ2-3, with 13 bases aligning to TRBD2. J gave up 1 base and V 0 bases, and 10 bases lay outside the gene matches. The CDR3 consists of 20 residues. Per germline, CDR1 MGHRA and CDR2 YSYEKL. The CDR3 loop reads CASSQDPGTSGKRGTDTQYF. CDR3 coding DNA: TGCGCCAGCAGCCAAGATCCGGGGACTAGCGGGAAGCGGGGCACAGATACGCAGTATTTT.

A single count supports this clone. The V gene is TRBV5-1, the J gene TRBJ2-3; 8 bases are shared with TRBD2. The V gene's germline CDR1 is SGHRS and CDR2 YFSETQ. The CDR3 is 16 residues long. Losses at the gene ends were 3 bases for V and 2 bases for J; bases not matched to a gene: 8. CDR3 sequence (DNA): TGCGCCAGCAGCTCGATCCTAGCGGGTTTCACAGATACGCAGTATTTT. Its translation: CASSSILAGFTDTQYF.

The V and J genes are TRBV5-4 and TRBJ2-3; D possibly corresponds to TRBD1 (6 bases). The V end lost 4 bases, the J end lost 0 bases, and 15 bases lay between the germline ends. In germline, CDR1 is SGHNT, CDR2 YYREEE (reference sequence). The CDR3 contains 16 residues. The CDR3 protein is CASSPRGRGSTDTQYF. DNA for the CDR3: TGTGCCAGCAGCCCCAGGGGCCGCGGTAGCACAGATACGCAGTATTTT.

To note about this clone: Compared with germline, one end of the junction differs, possibly owing to a read error. The CDR3 DNA reads as TGTGCCAGTAGCTTCGGGACAGGGAAAACCGAGCAGTACTTC. It translates to CASSFGTGKTEQYF. The chain couples TRBV5-6 to TRBJ2-7, with 9 bases lining up with TRBD1. CDR1 and CDR2 from the germline V gene are SGHDT and YYEEEE. The CDR3 sequence is 14 residues long.

The CDR3 is CASVPNVGYGYTF. CDR3 nucleotides: TGTGCCAGCGTACCTAATGTTGGCTATGGCTACACCTTC. The chain recombines TRBV6-5 with TRBJ1-2; no clear D. The CDR3 has 13 amino acids. The V end lost 8 bases, the J end lost 4 bases, and 14 bases lay between the germline ends. CDR1 and CDR2 from the germline V gene are MNHEY and SVGAGI.

The chain carries TRBV23-1 and TRBJ1-2, with a tentative D call TRBD1 (5 bases). TRBV23-1 qualifies as an ORF whose function is uncertain. The length of the CDR3 is 13 residues. V dropped 0 bases and J dropped 6 bases, with 8 bases sitting between them. CDR3 nucleotides: TGCGCCAGCAGTCAATCAGAGGGGAATGGCTACACCTTC. This sequence encodes CASSQSEGNGYTF.

Here the CDR3 DNA reads TGTGCCACCAGCAAAGGACAGGGGGCGCGAGGGGAGCAGTACTTC. Protein: CATSKGQGARGEQYF. The genes are TRBV15 and TRBJ2-7; 11 bases align to TRBD1. CDR3 length: 15 amino acids. The germline gives CDR1 LNHNV, CDR2 YYDKDF (reference sequence). The J segment lost 7 bases and the V segment lost 4 bases, leaving 9 bases of the junction unmatched.

This clone was observed once. The J gene is TRBJ2-5, the V gene TRBV7-2; D is tentatively TRBD1 or TRBD2 (5 bases each). V lost 1 base, J lost 5 bases, and 11 bases lay in between. CDR1 is SGHTA, CDR2 FQGNSA, per germline. The CDR3 extends over 14 amino acids. CDR3 amino acids: CASSLEGTVETQYF. CDR3 coding DNA: TGTGCCAGCAGCTTAGAGGGGACCGTCGAGACCCAGTACTTC.